This is a list of T cell receptor beta chains from one sample in a study of blood T cell repertoires in COVID-19. Libraries were prepared by immunoSEQ multiplex PCR; TCRdb keeps only in-frame clonotypes and omits some of them. Of a few hundred thousand clones detected, approximately 90% appear once; the ten largest clones hold 3.5% to 4.5%. Sequences were obtained from PBMCs or T cells enriched from blood (not recorded which). The receptor source for this set is a woman aged 30 to 39 who had recovered from COVID-19. The CDR3 runs from the conserved cysteine through the conserved F or W. Each record gives: clone size, V gene, J gene, D gene, CDR3 DNA, CDR3 protein. The D gene is left open where the match is weak. Only some rows state a clone size, as once, few, many or a class for expanded clones.

size: few
V: TRBV3-1/TRBV3-2
J: TRBJ1-1
D: -
DNA: TGTGCCAGCAGCCGCAGCGGTTCCAGACAGAACACTGAAGCTTTCTTT
CDR3: CASSRSGSRQNTEAFF

size: -
V: TRBV28
J: TRBJ1-2
D: TRBD1
DNA: TGTGCCAGCAGTCCCCAACTCGGACAGGGTCTGAACTATGGCTACACCTTC
CDR3: CASSPQLGQGLNYGYTF

size: -
V: TRBV7-9
J: TRBJ1-2
D: TRBD1
DNA: TGTGCCGCGCCGGCCGACAGGGCTGTACTTTATGGCTACACCTTC
CDR3: CAAPADRAVLYGYTF

size: -
V: TRBV9
J: TRBJ1-2
D: -
DNA: TGTGCCAGCAGCGTAGGTTTCGACGGGAACTATGGCTACACCTTC
CDR3: CASSVGFDGNYGYTF

size: -
V: TRBV3-1/TRBV3-2
J: TRBJ1-4
D: -
DNA: TGTGCCAGCGGCGGCAGGACGGGGGAAAAACTGTTTTTT
CDR3: CASGGRTGEKLFF

size: -
V: TRBV5-4
J: TRBJ2-7
D: TRBD2
DNA: TGTGCCAGCAGCTCTCGGACTAGCGGAGCCTACGAGCAGTACTTC
CDR3: CASSSRTSGAYEQYF

size: -
V: TRBV9
J: TRBJ2-2
D: -
DNA: TGTGCCAGCAGCGTTTCAGGGTTTCCCGGGGAGCTGTTTTTT
CDR3: CASSVSGFPGELFF

size: -
V: TRBV5-1
J: TRBJ2-1
D: TRBD2
DNA: TGCGCCAGCAGCCCCGGGCCAGCGGGAAGGAATGAGCAGTTCTTC
CDR3: CASSPGPAGRNEQFF

size: -
V: TRBV9
J: TRBJ1-3
D: -
DNA: TGTGCCAGCAGTGTACATAGCTCTGGAAACACCATATATTTT
CDR3: CASSVHSSGNTIYF

size: -
V: TRBV24-1
J: TRBJ2-2
D: TRBD1
DNA: TGTGCCACCAGCCGGGACAGATCCACCGGGGAGCTGTTTTTT
CDR3: CATSRDRSTGELFF

size: -
V: TRBV24-1
J: TRBJ1-2
D: -
DNA: TGTGCCACCAGTGATCCGGCGGGGGATAACTATGGCTACACCTTC
CDR3: CATSDPAGDNYGYTF

size: -
V: TRBV4-3
J: TRBJ2-4
D: -
DNA: TGCGCCAGCAGCCGCGTCCTTTCTCGGCGTCAGGCGGCCAAAAACATTCAGTACTTC
CDR3: CASSRVLSRRQAAKNIQYF

size: -
V: TRBV9
J: TRBJ2-4
D: TRBD2
DNA: TGTGCCAGCAGCCCAGGGACTAACAAAAACATTCAGTACTTC
CDR3: CASSPGTNKNIQYF

size: once
V: TRBV19
J: TRBJ1-1
D: -
DNA: TGTGCCAGTAGCACCCTAGGGGGTGACACTGAAGCTTTCTTT
CDR3: CASSTLGGDTEAFF

size: -
V: TRBV28
J: TRBJ1-2
D: TRBD1
DNA: TGTGCCAGCAGACCACTCGAGGGGGCCGGGACCTTC
CDR3: CASRPLEGAGTF

size: -
V: TRBV28
J: TRBJ1-2
D: TRBD1
DNA: TGTGCCAGCAGCCGGACAGGGGCGAATGGCTACACCTTC
CDR3: CASSRTGANGYTF

size: -
V: TRBV6-1
J: TRBJ1-1
D: -
DNA: TGTGCCAGCAGTGCCGGGACAACCATCGCGAACACTGAAGCTTTCTTT
CDR3: CASSAGTTIANTEAFF

size: -
V: TRBV7-2
J: TRBJ1-5
D: -
DNA: TGTGCCAGCAGCTTAGGCCAGAGCAATCAGCCCCAGCATTTT
CDR3: CASSLGQSNQPQHF

size: once
V: TRBV2
J: TRBJ1-1
D: TRBD1
DNA: TGTGCCAGCAGTGCCACAGGGGTCACTGAAGCTTTCTTT
CDR3: CASSATGVTEAFF

size: few
V: TRBV4-3
J: TRBJ1-3
D: -
DNA: TGCGCCAGCAGCCAAGACCCACCAAGACAGGCTGGAAACACCATATATTTT
CDR3: CASSQDPPRQAGNTIYF

size: once
V: TRBV7-3
J: TRBJ1-4
D: -
DNA: TGTGCCAGCAGCCCCTCGGGGGGCGAAAAACTGTTTTTT
CDR3: CASSPSGGEKLFF

size: -
V: TRBV7-3
J: TRBJ2-3
D: TRBD2
DNA: TGTGCCAGCAGCTACGGACTAGCGGGAAGCACAGATACGCAGTATTTT
CDR3: CASSYGLAGSTDTQYF

size: -
V: TRBV29-1
J: TRBJ2-3
D: TRBD1
DNA: TGCAGCGTTGAAGTGGGCCCGGGACAGGACTTCCATTTT
CDR3: CSVEVGPGQDFHF

size: -
V: TRBV28
J: TRBJ1-5
D: TRBD1
DNA: TGTGCCAGCAGTTCGCCGACAGGGAGCGGCAATCAGCCCCAGCATTTT
CDR3: CASSSPTGSGNQPQHF

size: -
V: TRBV4-3
J: TRBJ2-3
D: TRBD1
DNA: TGCGCCAGCAGCCCCCGGGACAGGGCGTCAGATACGCAGTATTTT
CDR3: CASSPRDRASDTQYF

size: -
V: TRBV5-1
J: TRBJ1-5
D: -
DNA: TGCGCCAGCAGCTTGGGACAGTATAGCAATCAGCCCCAGCATTTT
CDR3: CASSLGQYSNQPQHF

size: -
V: TRBV30
J: TRBJ1-3
D: -
DNA: TGTGCCTGGAGCTCCAAGCCCCTCCGAAACACCATATATTTT
CDR3: CAWSSKPLRNTIYF

size: few
V: TRBV19
J: TRBJ2-7
D: -
DNA: TGTGCCAGTAGTACCCTGGCACAGGTCTACGAGCAGTACTTC
CDR3: CASSTLAQVYEQYF

size: -
V: TRBV27
J: TRBJ2-5
D: TRBD1
DNA: TGTGCCAGCAGTCGGGACAGAGACCAAGAGACCCAGTACTTC
CDR3: CASSRDRDQETQYF

size: -
V: TRBV18
J: TRBJ1-1
D: TRBD1
DNA: TGTGCCAGCTCCCCGACAGGGTCGGGGACTGAAGCTTTCTTT
CDR3: CASSPTGSGTEAFF

size: -
V: TRBV5-8
J: TRBJ2-1
D: TRBD1
DNA: TGTGCCAGCAGCTTCAAGACAGGGGGCGCCTACAATGAGCAGTTCTTC
CDR3: CASSFKTGGAYNEQFF

size: -
V: TRBV7-3
J: TRBJ2-2
D: -
DNA: TGTGCCAGCAGCCCGGGACAAGCCCTAACCGGGGAGCTGTTTTTT
CDR3: CASSPGQALTGELFF

size: once
V: TRBV6-4
J: TRBJ2-3
D: TRBD2
DNA: TGTGCCAGCAGTGGCGCCGGGACTAGCGGCACAGATACGCAGTATTTT
CDR3: CASSGAGTSGTDTQYF

size: -
V: TRBV5-4
J: TRBJ1-2
D: TRBD1
DNA: TGTGCCAGCAGCTCCTACGACAGGGAAGTTACCTATGGCTACACCTTC
CDR3: CASSSYDREVTYGYTF

size: -
V: TRBV6-6
J: TRBJ1-6
D: -
DNA: TGTGCCAGCAGTCCCAGGGAGGATTCACCCCTCCACTTT
CDR3: CASSPREDSPLHF

size: -
V: TRBV9
J: TRBJ1-1
D: TRBD1
DNA: TGTGCCAGCAGCCCTAACTCCGGGACAGCCCACTTT
CDR3: CASSPNSGTAHF

size: -
V: TRBV30
J: TRBJ1-3
D: -
DNA: TGTGCCTGGACCGCCCCGGGCTCTGGAAACACCATATATTTT
CDR3: CAWTAPGSGNTIYF

size: -
V: TRBV6-5
J: TRBJ1-1
D: TRBD1
DNA: TGTGCCAGCAGCCAAGGACAGGGGAGCACTGAAGCTTTCTTT
CDR3: CASSQGQGSTEAFF

size: -
V: TRBV13
J: TRBJ2-1
D: TRBD2
DNA: TGTGCCAGCAGCTTATGGGGACTAGCGGGGAGGGGCTCCTACAATGAGCAGTTCTTC
CDR3: CASSLWGLAGRGSYNEQFF

size: -
V: TRBV5-1
J: TRBJ1-1
D: TRBD1
DNA: TGCGCCAGCAGCTTGGCCCACAGGGGGCGGATTGAAGCTTTCTTT
CDR3: CASSLAHRGRIEAFF

size: -
V: TRBV4-3
J: TRBJ2-1
D: TRBD2
DNA: TGCGCCAGCAGCCAAGAAACGGCGGGAGGGTGGTTGAATGAGCAGTTCTTC
CDR3: CASSQETAGGWLNEQFF

size: -
V: TRBV10-3
J: TRBJ1-2
D: -
DNA: TGTGCCATCAGTGGGGGACACCTGAAGGATTATGGCTACACCTTC
CDR3: CAISGGHLKDYGYTF

size: -
V: TRBV7-2
J: TRBJ1-1
D: -
DNA: TGTGCCAGCAGCTGGGGGGGCAGGGGCTCTGAAGCTTTCTTT
CDR3: CASSWGGRGSEAFF

size: -
V: TRBV29-1
J: TRBJ2-1
D: -
DNA: TGCAGCGTTGTTATTCCCAGGGGTTACAATGAGCAGTTCTTC
CDR3: CSVVIPRGYNEQFF

size: -
V: TRBV7-2
J: TRBJ1-6
D: TRBD1
DNA: TGTGCCAGCAGCACACAGGGGGGGGCAGCTAATTCACCCCTCCACTTT
CDR3: CASSTQGGAANSPLHF

size: -
V: TRBV27
J: TRBJ1-1
D: -
DNA: TGTGCCAGCAGTTTATCGCAGTACACTGAAGCTTTCTTT
CDR3: CASSLSQYTEAFF